The 17 T cell receptor beta chains in this list originate from one sample, sequenced in a study of blood T cell repertoires in COVID-19. TCRdb keeps only in-frame clones here, not all; method: immunoSEQ multiplex PCR. In the table there are under 500,000 clones, approximately 90% of which are singletons. The sample consisted of peripheral blood. The receptor source for this set is a young woman with acute or convalescent COVID-19.

The V gene is TRBV4-1, the J gene TRBJ2-5; D ambiguous. The V end was cut by 4 bases, the J end by 4 bases, with 16 bases between. There are 15 residues in the CDR3. From germline, CDR1 is MGHRA and CDR2 YSYEKL. The CDR3 is CASSLTSLPGETQYF. The CDR3 DNA sequence: TGCGCCAGCAGCCTTACGAGCCTACCTGGAGAGACCCAGTACTTC.

V is TRBV19 and J is TRBJ2-3; the match to TRBD2 covers 8 bases. CDR3 length: 15 amino acids. J gave up 1 base and V 4 bases, and 4 bases lay outside the gene matches. The germline gives CDR1 LNHDA, CDR2 SQIVND (reference sequence). Here the CDR3 reads CASSTSGGRTDTQYF. CDR3 DNA sequence: TGTGCCAGTAGTACGAGCGGGGGACGCACAGATACGCAGTATTTT.

The chain is built from TRBV6-1 and TRBJ1-6; 7 nucleotides align to TRBD1. After removal of 4 bases from V and 0 bases from J, the junction contained 6 bases not matched to a gene. The CDR3 is made up of 17 amino acids. Germline lookup yields CDR1 MNHNS and CDR2 SASEGT. CDR3 coding DNA: TGTGCCAGCAGTGCAAAGTCAGGGGGCTCCTATAATTCACCCCTCCACTTT. It encodes CASSAKSGGSYNSPLHF.

This clone was counted between two and nine times. The chain couples TRBV25-1 to TRBJ1-5; TRBD1 matches at 8 bases. The CDR3 is 14 amino acids. V lost 6 bases to trimming and J lost 11 bases; unmatched junction nucleotides: 12. Germline CDR1 MGHDK, CDR2 SYGVNS. The CDR3 region has the DNA TGTGCCAGCAGCGGGACAGGAGTGCCGGGAGCCCAGCATTTT. Protein product: CASSGTGVPGAQHF.

The chain uses TRBV4-1 and TRBJ2-2; 9 bases line up with TRBD1. V gave up 6 bases and J gave up 11 bases; unmatched junction bases: 16. The CDR3 extends over 16 amino acids. The germline CDR1 and CDR2 sequences are MGHRA and YSYEKL. The CDR3 sequence: CASRPPGQGPGGELFF. The CDR3, as DNA: TGCGCCAGCAGACCCCCGGGACAGGGTCCGGGCGGAGAGCTGTTTTTT.

The chain combines TRBV19 with TRBJ1-3; D is unclear. Germline loops: CDR1 LNHDA, CDR2 SQIVND (reference sequence). V dropped 6 bases and J dropped 1 base, with 19 bases sitting between them. The CDR3 extends over 17 amino acids. In DNA, the CDR3 is TGTGCCAGTAGCCCCCCAGTTGAGGTCGGGTCTGGAAACACCATATATTTT. Its translation: CASSPPVEVGSGNTIYF. Together with reference TRBV19 and TRBJ1-3, the CDR3 gives the full variable domain: DGGITQSPKYLFRKEGQNVTLSCEQNLNHDAMYWYRQDPGQGLRLIYYSQIVNDFQKGDIAEGYSVSREKKESFPLTVTSAQKNPTAFYLCASSPPVEVGSGNTIYFGEGSWLTVV.

This clone occurred a few times. The chain joins TRBV5-1 to TRBJ2-7, with D perhaps matching TRBD2 (6 bases). Trimming took 4 bases from V and 2 from J, leaving 13 bases between them. The CDR3 is 14 amino acids. The germline V gene has CDR1 SGHRS and CDR2 YFSETQ. The CDR3 region is CASSPVGRTYEQYF. The CDR3 region has the DNA TGCGCCAGCAGCCCCGTCGGGAGAACCTACGAGCAGTACTTC.

The chain employs TRBV19 and TRBJ1-2; D is perhaps TRBD1 (6 bases). Trimming took 5 bases from V and 8 from J, leaving 15 bases between them. Germline assignment: CDR1 LNHDA and CDR2 SQIVND (reference sequence). The CDR3 is 13 amino acids. CDR3 DNA sequence: TGTGCCAGTAGTCCTCAGAGACAGGTGGGCTACACCTTC. It codes for CASSPQRQVGYTF.

This chain joins TRBV5-1 and TRBJ2-1, with 8 positions matching TRBD1. Germline loops: CDR1 SGHRS, CDR2 YFSETQ. The V gene end was trimmed by 5 bases and the J gene end by 8 bases; junction bases not matched to a gene: 12. The CDR3 totals 15 residues. The CDR3 spells CASSPYGRGQDEQFF. The CDR3 DNA follows: TGCGCCAGCAGTCCTTACGGCAGGGGGCAAGATGAGCAGTTCTTC.

The chain combines TRBV9 with TRBJ1-2; possibly TRBD1 for D (5 bases). Germline CDR1 reads SGDLS; CDR2 reads YYNGEE. The CDR3 contains 15 residues. V dropped 4 bases and J dropped 4 bases, with 17 bases sitting between them. The CDR3 region is CASSPRGGMGYGYTF. The DNA for the CDR3 is TGTGCCAGCAGCCCTCGGGGGGGTATGGGCTATGGCTACACCTTC.

The J gene is TRBJ1-5, the V gene TRBV15; D gene uncertain. The CDR3 has 14 residues. The V gene's germline CDR1 is LNHNV and CDR2 YYDKDF (reference sequence). V lost 0 bases to trimming and J lost 7 bases, with 10 bases between them. The CDR3 coding sequence is TGTGCCACCAGCAGAGATCGGGGAATCCAGCCCCAGCATTTT. The encoded protein is CATSRDRGIQPQHF.

This chain joins TRBV24-1 and TRBJ2-1; D not certain. V lost 5 bases and J 9 bases, leaving 10 bases between the germline ends. The CDR3 runs 12 residues. Germline V CDR1 and CDR2: KGHDR, SFDVKD. The CDR3 nucleotides are TGTGCCACCAGTGTTTTATCGGGTGAGCAGTTCTTC. It is translated as CATSVLSGEQFF.

The chain combines TRBV5-4 with TRBJ2-5; D call uncertain. V lost 0 bases to trimming and J lost 5 bases, with 8 bases between them. The length of the CDR3 is 13 residues. CDR1 is SGHNT, CDR2 YYREEE, per germline (reference sequence). The CDR3 sequence: CASSLDSMETQYF. The CDR3 DNA reads TGTGCCAGCAGCTTGGACAGTATGGAGACCCAGTACTTC.

V gene TRBV4-2 combines with J gene TRBJ2-5; no definite D call. Germline values: CDR1 LGHNA, CDR2 YNFKEQ. The CDR3 extends over 15 amino acids. The V and J ends lost 3 bases and 10 bases respectively, with 21 bases between them. This CDR3 is CASSHGRSVGGDQYF. CDR3 nucleotides: TGTGCCAGCAGCCACGGAAGGAGCGTAGGCGGAGACCAGTACTTC.

The chain couples TRBV9 to TRBJ2-5; 8 nucleotides align to TRBD1. V trimming: 4 bases; J trimming: 4 bases; junction bases outside the gene matches: 12. This CDR3 spans 16 amino acids. CDR1 is SGDLS, CDR2 YYNGEE, per germline. Written as DNA, the CDR3 is TGTGCCAGCAGCCGGGGACAGGCCGAAATTAGAGAGACCCAGTACTTC. Translation gives CASSRGQAEIRETQYF.

The sample holds a few counts of this clone. V usage is TRBV7-9 and J usage is TRBJ2-5; D gene uncertain. Germline V CDR1 and CDR2: SEHNR, FQNEAQ (reference sequence). This CDR3 is 19 amino acids long. V was shortened by 1 base and J by 2 bases, with 23 bases between the two germline ends. The CDR3 nucleotides read TGTGCCAGCAGCTTAGAGGCCGTGTCCAGTAGAGACGGGCAAGAGACCCAGTACTTC. Encoded protein: CASSLEAVSSRDGQETQYF.

On this clone: Other DNA sequences of this sample code for an identical CDR3. The V and J genes are TRBV5-1 and TRBJ2-7, with D possibly TRBD1 on 5 matching bases. V lost 1 base to trimming and J lost 4 bases, with 9 bases between them. Germline V gene sequence: CDR1 SGHRS, CDR2 YFSETQ. The CDR3 is 13 amino acids. The CDR3 spells CASSLTGGYEQYF. The DNA of the CDR3 is TGCGCCAGCAGCTTGACAGGTGGATACGAGCAGTACTTC.